This TCR beta chain was recorded in a study of shared clonotypes between healthy human individuals. Study-level findings and limits: Sequencing depth was a factor that was expected to affect clonotype sharing among donors. Among several donors, roughly 5% of naive CD4 clonotypes were found in common.

Comments on this clone: The antigen is not known.

Sequencing was performed with immunoSEQ multiplex PCR; in TCRdb, only in-frame clones are kept and a portion is missing. The sample contains 2,500,000 or so clones, 90% to 95% of which appear only once. CDR3 length: 13 residues. Trimming stripped 4 bases from V and 11 bases from J, with 21 bases between. Germline loops: CDR1 GTSNPN, CDR2 SVGIG (reference sequence). The sequenced sample consisted of naive CD4+ T cells sorted from blood. Sample subset: CD45RA+ positively selected. This receptor was taken from a young man in good health. This chain joins TRBV30 and TRBJ2-7; the D call may be TRBD1 or TRBD2 (5 bases each). The CDR3 here is CAWTAQAGAQEYF. The DNA of the CDR3 is TGTGCCTGGACGGCCCAAGCCGGGGCGCAGGAGTACTTC.